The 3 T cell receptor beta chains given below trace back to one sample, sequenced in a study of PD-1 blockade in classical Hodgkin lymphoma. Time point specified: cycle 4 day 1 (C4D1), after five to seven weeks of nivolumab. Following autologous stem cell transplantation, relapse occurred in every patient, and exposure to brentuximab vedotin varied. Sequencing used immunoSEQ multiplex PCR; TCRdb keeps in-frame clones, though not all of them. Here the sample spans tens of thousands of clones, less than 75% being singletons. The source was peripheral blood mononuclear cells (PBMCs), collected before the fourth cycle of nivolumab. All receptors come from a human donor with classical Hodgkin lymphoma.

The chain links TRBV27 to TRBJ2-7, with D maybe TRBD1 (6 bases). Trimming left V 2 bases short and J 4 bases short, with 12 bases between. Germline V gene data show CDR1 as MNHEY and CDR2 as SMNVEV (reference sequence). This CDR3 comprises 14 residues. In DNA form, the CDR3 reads TGTGCCAGCAGTTTAGGGAACAGGGATTACGAGCAGTACTTC. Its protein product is CASSLGNRDYEQYF.

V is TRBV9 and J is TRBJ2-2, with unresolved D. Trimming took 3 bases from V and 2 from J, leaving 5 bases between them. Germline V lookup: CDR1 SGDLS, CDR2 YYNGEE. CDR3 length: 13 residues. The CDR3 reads CASSGSNTGELFF. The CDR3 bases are TGTGCCAGCAGCGGGAGTAACACCGGGGAGCTGTTTTTT. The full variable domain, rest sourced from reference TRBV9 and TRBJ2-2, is DSGVTQTPKHLITATGQRVTLRCSPRSGDLSVYWYQQSLDQGLQFLIQYYNGEERAKGNILERFSAQQFPDLHSELNLSSLELGDSALYFCASSGSNTGELFFGEGSRLTVL.

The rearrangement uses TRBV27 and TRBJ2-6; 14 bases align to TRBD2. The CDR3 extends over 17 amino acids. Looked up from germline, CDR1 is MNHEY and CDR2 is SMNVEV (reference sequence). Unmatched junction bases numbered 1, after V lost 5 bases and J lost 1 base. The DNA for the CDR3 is TGTGCCAGCAGTAGGACTAGCGGGAGGTCTGGGGCCAACGTCCTGACTTTC. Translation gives CASSRTSGRSGANVLTF.